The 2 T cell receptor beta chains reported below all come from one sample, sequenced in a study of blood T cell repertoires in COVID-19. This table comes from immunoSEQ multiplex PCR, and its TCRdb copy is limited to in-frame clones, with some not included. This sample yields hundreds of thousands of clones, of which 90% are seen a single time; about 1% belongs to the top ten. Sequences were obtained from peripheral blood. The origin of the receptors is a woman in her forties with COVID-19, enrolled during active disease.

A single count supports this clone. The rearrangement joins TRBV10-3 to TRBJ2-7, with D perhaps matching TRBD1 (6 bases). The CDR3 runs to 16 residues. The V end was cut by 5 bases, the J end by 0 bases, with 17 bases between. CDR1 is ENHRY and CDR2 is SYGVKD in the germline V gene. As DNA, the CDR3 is TGTGCCATCAGTCCCGCAGGGGTCCAGAGCTCCTACGAGCAGTACTTC. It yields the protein CAISPAGVQSSYEQYF.

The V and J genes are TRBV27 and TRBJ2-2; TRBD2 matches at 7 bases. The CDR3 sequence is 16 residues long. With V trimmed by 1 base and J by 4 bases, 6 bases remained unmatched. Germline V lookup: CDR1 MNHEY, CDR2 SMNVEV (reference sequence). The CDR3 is CASSLYRDYSTGELFF. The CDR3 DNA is TGTGCCAGCAGTTTATACCGGGACTACTCCACCGGGGAGCTGTTTTTT.